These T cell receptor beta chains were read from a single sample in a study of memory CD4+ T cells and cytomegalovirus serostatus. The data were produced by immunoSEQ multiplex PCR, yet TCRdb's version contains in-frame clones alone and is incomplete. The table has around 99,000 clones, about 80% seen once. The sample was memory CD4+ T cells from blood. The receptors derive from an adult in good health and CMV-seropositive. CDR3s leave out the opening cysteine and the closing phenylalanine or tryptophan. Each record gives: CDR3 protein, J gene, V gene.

ASSQGVSGNIQY,TRBJ2-4,TRBV4-1
SVTPGFLTEAF,TRBJ1-1,TRBV29-1
ASSIIQGHGYT,TRBJ1-2,TRBV7-9
ASSLGATGPQETQY,TRBJ2-5,TRBV7-9
ASSVASGRRNEQF,TRBJ2-1,TRBV7-2
ASSYGAGGRGELF,TRBJ2-2,TRBV6-5
ASNRDRFDGYT,TRBJ1-2,TRBV19
ASSAVETQY,TRBJ2-5,TRBV7-2
ASSRGDRRGTEAF,TRBJ1-1,TRBV6-5
ASSQDRDTEQF,TRBJ2-1,TRBV18
ASSPQAGDSGEQY,TRBJ2-7,TRBV18
ASSDGPTGQGCETQY,TRBJ2-5,TRBV10-1
ASERKASTDTQY,TRBJ2-3,TRBV5-1
ASSRGGLAILGDEQY,TRBJ2-7,TRBV4-1
ASSRGTGRLNGYT,TRBJ1-2,TRBV28
AISIRKGLTNTEAF,TRBJ1-1,TRBV10-3
ASSKQGRQPQH,TRBJ1-5,TRBV19
ASSYGYEQF,TRBJ2-1,TRBV11-2
ASSVRTGYEQY,TRBJ2-7,TRBV2
ASSLWGSGSTDTQY,TRBJ2-3,TRBV5-1
ASYSGTSTDTQY,TRBJ2-3,TRBV19
ASSPRSGTGQLGGYT,TRBJ1-2,TRBV5-4
ASSATGERVDTQY,TRBJ2-3,TRBV9
ASSLVGGVTETQY,TRBJ2-5,TRBV11-2
ASSLGQGTEDTQY,TRBJ2-3,TRBV28
ASSLRDTGWTRRAF,TRBJ1-1,TRBV28
ASSLWPGLNTEAF,TRBJ1-1,TRBV28
ASSLTGGDSYEQY,TRBJ2-7,TRBV7-8
SVPGLKYTQY,TRBJ2-3,TRBV29-1
AWSSGANLGETQY,TRBJ2-5,TRBV30
AWSATGDGYT,TRBJ1-2,TRBV30
ASTGGPGKDTEAF,TRBJ1-1,TRBV19
ASSLGLDVSSYEQY,TRBJ2-7,TRBV7-8
ASSLGTSVPTMSQF,TRBJ2-1,TRBV5-4
ASSLTLAGGTLSYNEQF,TRBJ2-1,TRBV5-1
ASSRDRGTGELF,TRBJ2-2,TRBV5-6
ASSLVRAGGNEQF,TRBJ2-1,TRBV7-2
SVDGEGGTDTQY,TRBJ2-3,TRBV29-1
ASSLDLYYGYT,TRBJ1-2,TRBV7-9
ASSPYQSSNEQF,TRBJ2-1,TRBV7-3
ASSPPVSGGTEAF,TRBJ1-1,TRBV28
ASSLAGTAAEKLF,TRBJ1-4,TRBV5-5